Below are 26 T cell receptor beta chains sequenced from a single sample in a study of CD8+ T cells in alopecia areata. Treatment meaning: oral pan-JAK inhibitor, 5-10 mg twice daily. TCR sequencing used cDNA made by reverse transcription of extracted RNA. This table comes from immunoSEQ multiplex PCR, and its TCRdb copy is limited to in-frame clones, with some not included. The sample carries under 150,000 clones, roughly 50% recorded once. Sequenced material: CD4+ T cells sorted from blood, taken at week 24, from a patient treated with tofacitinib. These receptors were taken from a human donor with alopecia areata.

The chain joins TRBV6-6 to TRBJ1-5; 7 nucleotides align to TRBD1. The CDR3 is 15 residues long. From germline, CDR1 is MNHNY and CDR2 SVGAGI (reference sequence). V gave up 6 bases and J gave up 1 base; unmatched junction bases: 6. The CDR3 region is CASRSEQGSNQPQHF. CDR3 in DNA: TGTGCCAGCAGATCCGAACAGGGGAGCAATCAGCCCCAGCATTTT.

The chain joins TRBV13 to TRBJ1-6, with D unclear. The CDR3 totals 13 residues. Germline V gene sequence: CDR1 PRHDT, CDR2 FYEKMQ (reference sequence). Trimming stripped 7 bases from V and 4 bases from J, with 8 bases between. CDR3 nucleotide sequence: TGTGCCAGCACCCGAGGGTATAATTCACCCCTCCACTTT. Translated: CASTRGYNSPLHF.

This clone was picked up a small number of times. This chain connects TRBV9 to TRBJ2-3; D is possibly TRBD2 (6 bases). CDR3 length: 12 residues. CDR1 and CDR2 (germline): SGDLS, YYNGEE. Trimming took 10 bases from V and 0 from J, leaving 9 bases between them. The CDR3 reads CASGSSTDTQYF. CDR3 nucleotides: TGTGCCTCCGGGAGCAGCACAGATACGCAGTATTTT. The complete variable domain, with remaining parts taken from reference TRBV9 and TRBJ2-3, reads DSGVTQTPKHLITATGQRVTLRCSPRSGDLSVYWYQQSLDQGLQFLIQYYNGEERAKGNILERFSAQQFPDLHSELNLSSLELGDSALYFCASGSSTDTQYFGPGTRLTVL.

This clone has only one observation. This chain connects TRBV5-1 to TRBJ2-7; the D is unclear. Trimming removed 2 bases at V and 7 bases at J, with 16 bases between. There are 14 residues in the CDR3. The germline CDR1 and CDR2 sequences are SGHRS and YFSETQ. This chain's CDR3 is CASSLGAESWEQYF. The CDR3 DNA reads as TGCGCCAGCAGCTTAGGAGCCGAAAGTTGGGAGCAGTACTTC. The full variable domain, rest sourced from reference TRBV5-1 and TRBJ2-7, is KAGVTQTPRYLIKTRGQQVTLSCSPISGHRSVSWYQQTPGQGLQFLFEYFSETQRNKGNFPGRFSGRQFSNSRSEMNVSTLELGDSALYLCASSLGAESWEQYFGPGTRLTVT.

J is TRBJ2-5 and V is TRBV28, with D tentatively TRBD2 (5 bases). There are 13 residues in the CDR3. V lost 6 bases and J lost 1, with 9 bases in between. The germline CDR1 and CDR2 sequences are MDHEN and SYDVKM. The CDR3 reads CASSSGTQETQYF. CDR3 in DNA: TGTGCCAGCAGCTCGGGAACCCAAGAGACCCAGTACTTC.

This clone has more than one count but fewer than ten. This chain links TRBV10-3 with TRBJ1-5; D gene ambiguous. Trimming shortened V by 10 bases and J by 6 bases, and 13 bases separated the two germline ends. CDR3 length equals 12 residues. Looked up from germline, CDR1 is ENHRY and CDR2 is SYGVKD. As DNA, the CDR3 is TGTGCCACCTCGAACCCGGGTCAGCCCCAGCATTTT. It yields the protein CATSNPGQPQHF.

CDR3 DNA: TGTGCCTGGACAGAAGGGGGGCCCCAAGAGACCCAGTACTTC. Amino acids: CAWTEGGPQETQYF. The rearrangement joins TRBV30 to TRBJ2-5; D possibly uses TRBD1 or TRBD2 (6 bases each). The CDR3 runs to 14 residues. V lost 4 bases, J lost 1 base, and 13 bases lay in between. Germline CDR1 and CDR2: GTSNPN and SVGIG (reference sequence).

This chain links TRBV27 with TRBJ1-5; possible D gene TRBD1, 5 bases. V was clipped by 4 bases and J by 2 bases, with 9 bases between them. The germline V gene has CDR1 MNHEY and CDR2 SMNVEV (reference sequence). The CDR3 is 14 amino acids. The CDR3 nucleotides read TGTGCCAGCAGTTATCGGGACGGCAATCAGCCCCAGCATTTT. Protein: CASSYRDGNQPQHF.

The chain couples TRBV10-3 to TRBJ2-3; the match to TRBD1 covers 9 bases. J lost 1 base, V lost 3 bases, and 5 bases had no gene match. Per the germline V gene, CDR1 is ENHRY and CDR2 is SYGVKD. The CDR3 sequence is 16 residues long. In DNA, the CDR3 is TGTGCCATCAGTGACAAACAGGGGGCGCGCACAGATACGCAGTATTTT. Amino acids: CAISDKQGARTDTQYF.

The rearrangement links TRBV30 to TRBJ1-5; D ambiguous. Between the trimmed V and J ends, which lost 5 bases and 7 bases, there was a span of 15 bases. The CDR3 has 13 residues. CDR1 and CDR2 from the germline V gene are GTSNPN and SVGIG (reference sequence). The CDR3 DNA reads TGTGCCTGGGCCGGGTCTGTCATGCAGCCCCAGCATTTT. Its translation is CAWAGSVMQPQHF.

The CDR3 nucleotides read TGTGCCTGGAGTAGGGTAGCGGGAAGTCTAGCCAAAAACATTCAGTACTTC. As protein: CAWSRVAGSLAKNIQYF. The chain links TRBV30 to TRBJ2-4, with TRBD2 matching over 8 bases. There are 17 residues in the CDR3. CDR1 and CDR2 (germline): GTSNPN, SVGIG (reference sequence). V lost 2 bases, J lost 0 bases, and 9 bases stayed unmatched.

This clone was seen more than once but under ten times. CDR3 DNA: TGTGCCATCAGTGGGCACACACAGGAGGGCCCCCGCTACGAGCAGTACTTC. The encoded protein is CAISGHTQEGPRYEQYF. The rearrangement joins TRBV10-3 to TRBJ2-7; D possibly corresponds to TRBD2 (6 bases). This CDR3 is built from 17 residues. From germline, CDR1 is ENHRY and CDR2 SYGVKD. Trimming removed 4 bases from V and 3 bases from J, with 22 bases in between.

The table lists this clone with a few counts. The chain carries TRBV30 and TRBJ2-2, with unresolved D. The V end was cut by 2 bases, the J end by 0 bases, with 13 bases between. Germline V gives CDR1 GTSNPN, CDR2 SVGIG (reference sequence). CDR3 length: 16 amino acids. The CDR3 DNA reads TGTGCCTGGAGTTATTGGGATGGGCCGAACACCGGGGAGCTGTTTTTT. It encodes CAWSYWDGPNTGELFF. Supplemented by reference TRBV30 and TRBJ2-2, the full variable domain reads SQTIHQWPATLVQPVGSPLSLECTVEGTSNPNLYWYRQAAGRGLQLLFYSVGIGQISSEVPQNLSASRPQDRQFILSSKKLLLSDSGFYLCAWSYWDGPNTGELFFGEGSRLTVL.

Here the CDR3 reads CAWSSRVGAFF. CDR3 DNA sequence: TGTGCCTGGAGCAGCAGGGTGGGAGCTTTCTTT. This chain uses TRBV30 with TRBJ1-1, with D perhaps matching TRBD1 (5 bases). Germline CDR1 reads GTSNPN; CDR2 reads SVGIG (reference sequence). V was clipped by 3 bases and J by 10 bases, with 12 bases between them. The CDR3 runs to 11 residues.

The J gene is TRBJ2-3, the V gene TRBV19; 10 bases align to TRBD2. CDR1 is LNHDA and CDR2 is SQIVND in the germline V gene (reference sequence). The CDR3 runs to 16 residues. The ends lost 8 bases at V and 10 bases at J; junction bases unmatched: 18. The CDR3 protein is CASHSGTSASRVAQYF. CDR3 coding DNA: TGTGCCAGTCATTCCGGGACTAGCGCCTCGCGTGTGGCGCAGTATTTT.

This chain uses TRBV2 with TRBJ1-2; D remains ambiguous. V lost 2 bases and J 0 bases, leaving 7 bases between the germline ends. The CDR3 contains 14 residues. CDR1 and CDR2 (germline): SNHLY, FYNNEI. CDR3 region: CASSELGTNYGYTF. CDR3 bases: TGTGCCAGCAGTGAATTGGGGACTAACTATGGCTACACCTTC.

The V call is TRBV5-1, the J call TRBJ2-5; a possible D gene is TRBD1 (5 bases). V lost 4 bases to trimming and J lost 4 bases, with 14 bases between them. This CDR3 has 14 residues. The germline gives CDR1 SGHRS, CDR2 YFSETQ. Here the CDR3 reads CASSPGHWGETQYF. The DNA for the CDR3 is TGCGCCAGCAGCCCCGGACATTGGGGAGAGACCCAGTACTTC.

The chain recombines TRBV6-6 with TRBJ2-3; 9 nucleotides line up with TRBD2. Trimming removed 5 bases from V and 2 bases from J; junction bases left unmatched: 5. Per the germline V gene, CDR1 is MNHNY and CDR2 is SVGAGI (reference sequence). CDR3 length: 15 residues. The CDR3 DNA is TGTGCCAGCAGTGCCCCTAGCGGGGACACAGATACGCAGTATTTT. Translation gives CASSAPSGDTDTQYF.

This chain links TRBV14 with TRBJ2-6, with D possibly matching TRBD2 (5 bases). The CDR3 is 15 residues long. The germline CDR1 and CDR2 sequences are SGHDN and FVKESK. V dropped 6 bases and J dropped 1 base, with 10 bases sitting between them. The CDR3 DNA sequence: TGTGCCAGCAGACCGTCGGGATCTGGGGCCAACGTCCTGACTTTC. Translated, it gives CASRPSGSGANVLTF.

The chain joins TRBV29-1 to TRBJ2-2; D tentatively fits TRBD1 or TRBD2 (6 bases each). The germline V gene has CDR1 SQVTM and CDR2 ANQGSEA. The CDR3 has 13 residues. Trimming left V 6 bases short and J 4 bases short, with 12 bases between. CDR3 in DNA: TGCAGCGTACGGGGGCCTGGCACCGGGGAGCTGTTTTTT. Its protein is CSVRGPGTGELFF.

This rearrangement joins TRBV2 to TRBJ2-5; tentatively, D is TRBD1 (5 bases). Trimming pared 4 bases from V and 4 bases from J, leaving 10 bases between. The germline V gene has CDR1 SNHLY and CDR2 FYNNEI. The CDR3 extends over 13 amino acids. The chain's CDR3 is CASSGQGRETQYF. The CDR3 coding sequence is TGTGCCAGCAGTGGTCAGGGTCGAGAGACCCAGTACTTC.

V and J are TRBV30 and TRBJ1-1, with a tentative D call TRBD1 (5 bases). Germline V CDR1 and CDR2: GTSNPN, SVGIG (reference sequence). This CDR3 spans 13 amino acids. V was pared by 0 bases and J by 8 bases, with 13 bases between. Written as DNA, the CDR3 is TGTGCCTGGAGTGTGTGGGGGACGGCCGAAGCTTTCTTT. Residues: CAWSVWGTAEAFF. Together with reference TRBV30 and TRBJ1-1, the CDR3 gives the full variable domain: SQTIHQWPATLVQPVGSPLSLECTVEGTSNPNLYWYRQAAGRGLQLLFYSVGIGQISSEVPQNLSASRPQDRQFILSSKKLLLSDSGFYLCAWSVWGTAEAFFGQGTRLTVV.

The CDR3 here is CASSYSSTGGRGGYTF. In DNA form, the CDR3 reads TGTGCCAGCAGTTACTCCTCTACAGGGGGCAGGGGTGGCTACACCTTC. The gene calls are TRBV6-5 and TRBJ1-2; 9 bases line up with TRBD1. Germline V gives CDR1 MNHEY, CDR2 SVGAGI. CDR3 size: 16 residues. The V and J ends lost 0 bases and 7 bases, in that order; junction bases with no gene match: 9.

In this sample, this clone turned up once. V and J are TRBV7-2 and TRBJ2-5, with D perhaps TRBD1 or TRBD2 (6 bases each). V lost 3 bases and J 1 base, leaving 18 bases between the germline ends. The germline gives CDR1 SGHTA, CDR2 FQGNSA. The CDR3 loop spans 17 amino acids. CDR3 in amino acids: CASSLAGQKGAQETQYF. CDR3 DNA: TGTGCCAGCAGCTTGGCGGGACAAAAAGGGGCCCAAGAGACCCAGTACTTC.

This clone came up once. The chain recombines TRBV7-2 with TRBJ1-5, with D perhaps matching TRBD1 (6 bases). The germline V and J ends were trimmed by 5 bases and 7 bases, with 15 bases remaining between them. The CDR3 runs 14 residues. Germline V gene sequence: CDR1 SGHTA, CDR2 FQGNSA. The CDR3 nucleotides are TGTGCCAGCAGCGGCAGGGGAGGAACACAGCCCCAGCATTTT. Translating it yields CASSGRGGTQPQHF.

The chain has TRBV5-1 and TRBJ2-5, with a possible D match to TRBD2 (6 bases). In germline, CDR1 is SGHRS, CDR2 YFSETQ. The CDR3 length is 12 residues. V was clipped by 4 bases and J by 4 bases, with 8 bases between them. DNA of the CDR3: TGCGCCAGCAGCCGGGAGCGAGAGACCCAGTACTTC. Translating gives CASSRERETQYF.